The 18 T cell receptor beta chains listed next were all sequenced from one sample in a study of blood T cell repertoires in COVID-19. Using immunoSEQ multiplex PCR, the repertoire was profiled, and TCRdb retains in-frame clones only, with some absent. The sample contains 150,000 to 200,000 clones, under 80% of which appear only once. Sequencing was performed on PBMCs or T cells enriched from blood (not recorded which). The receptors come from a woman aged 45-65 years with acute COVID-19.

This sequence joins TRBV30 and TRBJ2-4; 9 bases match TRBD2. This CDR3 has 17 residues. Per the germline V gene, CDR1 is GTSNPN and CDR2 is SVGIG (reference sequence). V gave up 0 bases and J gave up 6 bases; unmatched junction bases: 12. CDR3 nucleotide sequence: TGTGCCTGGAGTGTTGGTCAGGGTATAGCGGGGGTAAACATTCAGTACTTC. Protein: CAWSVGQGIAGVNIQYF.

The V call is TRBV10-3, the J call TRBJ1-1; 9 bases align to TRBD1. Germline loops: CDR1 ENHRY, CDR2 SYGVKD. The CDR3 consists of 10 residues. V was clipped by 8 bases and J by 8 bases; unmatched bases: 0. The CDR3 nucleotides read TGTGCCATCGGGACAGGGGAAGCTTTCTTT. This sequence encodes CAIGTGEAFF.

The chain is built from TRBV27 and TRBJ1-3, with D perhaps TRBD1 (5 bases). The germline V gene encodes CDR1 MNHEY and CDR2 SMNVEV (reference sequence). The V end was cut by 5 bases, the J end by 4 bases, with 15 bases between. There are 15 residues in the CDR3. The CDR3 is CASSGGVVSGNTIYF. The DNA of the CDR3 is TGTGCCAGCAGTGGGGGGGTTGTGTCCGGAAACACCATATATTTT.

The DNA for the CDR3 is TGTGCCAGTAGAGATCAAGGGGGCTATAATTCACCCCTCCACTTT. It translates to CASRDQGGYNSPLHF. The chain employs TRBV19 and TRBJ1-6; tentative D call: TRBD1 (6 bases). The CDR3 consists of 15 residues. Trimming shortened V by 6 bases and J by 3 bases, and 12 bases separated the two germline ends. Germline V gene lookup returns CDR1 LNHDA and CDR2 SQIVND (reference sequence).

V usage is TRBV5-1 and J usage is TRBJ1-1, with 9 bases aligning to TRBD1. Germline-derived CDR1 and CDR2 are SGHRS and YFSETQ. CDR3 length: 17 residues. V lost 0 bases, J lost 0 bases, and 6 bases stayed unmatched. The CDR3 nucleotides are TGCGCCAGCAGCTTGGGGGGACAGGGAAGGGTGAACACTGAAGCTTTCTTT. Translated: CASSLGGQGRVNTEAFF.

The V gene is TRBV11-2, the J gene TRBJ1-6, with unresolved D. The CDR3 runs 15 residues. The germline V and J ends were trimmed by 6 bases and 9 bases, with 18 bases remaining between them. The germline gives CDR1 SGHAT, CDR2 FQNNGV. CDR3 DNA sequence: TGTGCCAGCAGTCCAGGATCCGTCGGGAGTTCACCCCTCCACTTT. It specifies CASSPGSVGSSPLHF.

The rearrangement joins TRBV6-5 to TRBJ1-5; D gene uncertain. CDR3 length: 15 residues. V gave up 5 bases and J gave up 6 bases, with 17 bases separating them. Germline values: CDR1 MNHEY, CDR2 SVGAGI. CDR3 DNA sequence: TGTGCCAGCAGTCCCACCCCGGTAGCCCCTCAGCCCCAGCATTTT. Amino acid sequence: CASSPTPVAPQPQHF.

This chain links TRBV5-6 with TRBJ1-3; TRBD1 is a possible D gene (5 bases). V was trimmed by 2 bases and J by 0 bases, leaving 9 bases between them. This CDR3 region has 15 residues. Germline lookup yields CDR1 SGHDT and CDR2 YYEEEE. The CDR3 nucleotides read TGTGCCAGCAGCTTCGCGGGACTCTCTGGAAACACCATATATTTT. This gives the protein CASSFAGLSGNTIYF.

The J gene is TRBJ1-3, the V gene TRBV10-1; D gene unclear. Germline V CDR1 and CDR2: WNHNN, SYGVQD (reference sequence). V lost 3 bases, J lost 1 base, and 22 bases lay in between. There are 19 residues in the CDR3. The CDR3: CASSDSAYSPSGSGNTIYF. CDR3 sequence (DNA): TGCGCCAGCAGTGATAGCGCCTATTCACCCTCGGGATCTGGAAACACCATATATTTT.

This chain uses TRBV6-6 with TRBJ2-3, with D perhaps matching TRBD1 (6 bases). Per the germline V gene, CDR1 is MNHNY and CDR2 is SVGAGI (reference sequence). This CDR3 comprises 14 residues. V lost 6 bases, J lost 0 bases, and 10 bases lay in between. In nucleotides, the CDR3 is TGTGCCAGCAGCCAGGACAGAAGCACAGATACGCAGTATTTT. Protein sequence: CASSQDRSTDTQYF.

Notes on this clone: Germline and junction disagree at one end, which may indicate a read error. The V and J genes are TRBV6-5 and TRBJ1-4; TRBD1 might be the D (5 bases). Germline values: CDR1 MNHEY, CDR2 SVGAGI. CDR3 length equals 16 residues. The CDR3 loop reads CASSYVWGDSKEKLFF. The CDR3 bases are TGTGCCAGCAGTTACGTTTGGGGGGATTCTAAGGAAAAACTGTTTTTT.

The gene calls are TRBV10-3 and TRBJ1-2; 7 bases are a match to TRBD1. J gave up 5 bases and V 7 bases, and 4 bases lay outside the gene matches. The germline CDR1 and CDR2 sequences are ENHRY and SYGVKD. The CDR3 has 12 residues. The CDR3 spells CAITPTGYGYTF. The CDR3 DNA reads TGTGCCATCACCCCGACAGGGTATGGCTACACCTTC.

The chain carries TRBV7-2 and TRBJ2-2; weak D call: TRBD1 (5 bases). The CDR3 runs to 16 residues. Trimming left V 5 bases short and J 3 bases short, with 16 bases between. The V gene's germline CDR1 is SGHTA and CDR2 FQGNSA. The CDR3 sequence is CASSPQGLTYTGELFF. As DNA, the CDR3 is TGTGCCAGCAGCCCCCAGGGCCTTACCTACACCGGGGAGCTGTTTTTT.

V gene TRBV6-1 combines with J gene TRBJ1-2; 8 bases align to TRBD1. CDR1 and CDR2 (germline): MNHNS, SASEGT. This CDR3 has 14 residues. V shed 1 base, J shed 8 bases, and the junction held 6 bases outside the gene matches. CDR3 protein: CASSEGGRGHGYTF. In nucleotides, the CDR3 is TGTGCCAGCAGTGAAGGGGGCAGGGGGCACGGCTACACCTTC.

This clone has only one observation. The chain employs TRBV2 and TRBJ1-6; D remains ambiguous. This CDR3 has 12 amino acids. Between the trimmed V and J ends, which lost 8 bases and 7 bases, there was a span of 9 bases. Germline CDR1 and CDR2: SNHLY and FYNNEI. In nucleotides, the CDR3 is TGTGCCAGCGTGAGCCGAAATTCACCCCTCCACTTT. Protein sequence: CASVSRNSPLHF.

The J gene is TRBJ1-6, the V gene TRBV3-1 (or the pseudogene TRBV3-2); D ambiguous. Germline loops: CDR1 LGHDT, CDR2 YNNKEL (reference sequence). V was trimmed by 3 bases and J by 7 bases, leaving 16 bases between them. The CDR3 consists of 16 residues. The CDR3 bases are TGTGCCAGCAGCCACGCCGCCAGGAGGCGAAATTCACCCCTCCACTTT. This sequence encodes CASSHAARRRNSPLHF.

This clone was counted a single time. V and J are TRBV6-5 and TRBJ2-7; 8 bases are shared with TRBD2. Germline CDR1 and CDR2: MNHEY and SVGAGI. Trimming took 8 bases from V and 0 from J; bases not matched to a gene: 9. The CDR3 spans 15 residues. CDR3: CASREGTHSSYEQYV. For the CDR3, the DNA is TGTGCCAGCCGGGAGGGGACACATAGCTCCTACGAGCAGTACGTC.

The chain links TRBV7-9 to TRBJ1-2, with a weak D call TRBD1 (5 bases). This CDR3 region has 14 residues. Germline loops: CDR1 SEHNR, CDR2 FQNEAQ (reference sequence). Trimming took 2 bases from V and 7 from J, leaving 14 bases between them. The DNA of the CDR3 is TGTGCCAGCAGCTTACTAACAGGAGAGTCTGGCTACACCTTC. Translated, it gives CASSLLTGESGYTF.